The 26 T cell receptor beta chains below were found in one sample sequenced in a study of blood T cells in healthy people across ages. For the second PCR, which ran for about 7 to 11 cycles, a sample-barcoded 5' primer and a J-beta primer mix were used. TCRdb recomputed calls from the 5' RACE reads with MiXCR, one row per CDR3 protein. The data hold 1,300,000 or so distinct CDR3 sequences, with roughly 60% observed a single time. Sample: blood. The receptors come from a man between 18 and 29 years old in good health.

The J gene is TRBJ2-5, the V gene TRBV20-1; the match to TRBD2 covers 8 bases. The germline gives CDR1 DFQATT, CDR2 SNEGSKA (reference sequence). The CDR3 extends over 14 amino acids. The CDR3 sequence: CSPLLAGVQETQYF. The CDR3 nucleotides read TGCAGCCCGTTGCTAGCGGGTGTTCAAGAGACCCAGTACTTC.

CDR3 protein: CASRGKTGTRPFGEQYF. The CDR3 DNA is TGTGCCAGCAGGGGAAAGACCGGGACTAGACCCTTCGGGGAGCAGTACTTC. The V and J genes are TRBV12-3 or TRBV12-4 and TRBJ2-5; 8 bases match TRBD2. There are 17 residues in the CDR3. V was pared by 6 bases and J by 11 bases, with 23 bases of the junction left unmatched.

This chain joins TRBV5-1 and TRBJ1-1; 8 bases agree with TRBD1. The CDR3 consists of 16 residues. V was clipped by 3 bases and J by 3 bases; unmatched bases: 10. CDR1 and CDR2 from the germline V gene are SGHRS and YFSETQ. The CDR3 sequence is CASSSSGGAWDTEAFF. DNA of the CDR3: TGCGCCAGCAGCTCATCAGGGGGCGCTTGGGACACTGAAGCTTTCTTT.

This clonotype was picked up a small number of times. This chain links TRBV6-5 with TRBJ2-3, with D hard to call. CDR1 and CDR2 (germline): MNHEY, SVGAGI. V lost 0 bases and J 2 bases, leaving 12 bases between the germline ends. This CDR3 is built from 16 residues. In DNA, the CDR3 is TGTGCCAGCAGTTACTCTACCCAGCCAACCACAGATACGCAGTATTTT. Translation: CASSYSTQPTTDTQYF.

The rearrangement uses TRBV20-1 and TRBJ2-1, with D hard to call. V lost 3 bases to trimming and J lost 6 bases, with 21 bases between them. The CDR3 has 16 amino acids. Germline values: CDR1 DFQATT, CDR2 SNEGSKA (reference sequence). CDR3 in amino acids: CSARPQKAVLSNEQFF. DNA of the CDR3: TGCAGTGCTAGGCCCCAGAAGGCAGTGCTATCCAATGAGCAGTTCTTC.

CDR3 nucleotide sequence: TGTGCCAGCACCTTTATGAGGGAGGTTGTCAATGAGCAGTTCTTC. Protein product: CASTFMREVVNEQFF. The V call is TRBV12-3 or TRBV12-4, the J call TRBJ2-1, with TRBD2 as a possible D gene (6 bases). Trimming left V 7 bases short and J 6 bases short, with 19 bases between. The CDR3 has 15 amino acids.

The chain joins TRBV6-5 to TRBJ2-5; D unresolved. The CDR3 is 14 residues long. Looked up from germline, CDR1 is MNHEY and CDR2 is SVGAGI. V was pared by 2 bases and J by 1 base, with 8 bases between. The chain's CDR3 is CASSYRHSQETQYF. The CDR3 DNA is TGTGCCAGCAGTTACCGGCACTCCCAAGAGACCCAGTACTTC.

The chain couples TRBV6-2 or TRBV6-3 to TRBJ1-6, with no clear D. This CDR3 region has 15 residues. Germline V gene lookup returns CDR1 MNHEY and CDR2 SVGEGT. Trimming cost V 2 bases and J 7 bases, with 12 bases left between them. The CDR3 loop is CASSYEGTLNSPLHF. The CDR3 nucleotides read TGTGCCAGCAGTTACGAGGGCACTCTAAATTCACCCCTCCACTTT.

The V call is TRBV6-6, the J call TRBJ1-5, with D possibly being TRBD1 (5 bases). The CDR3 has 13 amino acids. V was pared by 5 bases and J by 3 bases, with 8 bases between. The V gene's germline CDR1 is MNHNY and CDR2 SVGAGI (reference sequence). CDR3 coding DNA: TGTGCCAGCAGTGGGGACCCCAATCAGCCCCAGCATTTT. This translates into CASSGDPNQPQHF.

V and J are TRBV7-9 and TRBJ2-6; the D is unclear. The CDR3 is 13 residues long. Germline V CDR1 and CDR2: SEHNR, FQNEAQ (reference sequence). Deletions cut 5 bases from V and 5 bases from J, with 7 bases between. CDR3 nucleotides: TGTGCCAGCAGCACTGGCTGGGCCAACGTCCTGACTTTC. This codes for CASSTGWANVLTF.

Only a few counts were recorded for this clonotype. The chain carries TRBV27 and TRBJ2-3; 9 nucleotides agree with TRBD2. The junction had 10 bases not matched to a gene; V was cut back by 0 bases and J by 6 bases. Germline V CDR1 and CDR2: MNHEY, SMNVEV (reference sequence). The CDR3 totals 17 residues. The CDR3: CASSLSSGGGATDTQYF. CDR3 sequence (DNA): TGTGCCAGCAGTTTATCTTCTGGCGGGGGGGCGACCGATACGCAGTATTTT.

This clonotype came up once. V and J are TRBV11-2 and TRBJ2-3, with D perhaps matching TRBD1 or TRBD2 (5 bases each). The V gene lost 1 base and the J gene lost 6 bases, with 11 bases spanning the gap. Germline V gene lookup returns CDR1 SGHAT and CDR2 FQNNGV. This CDR3 region has 14 residues. The CDR3 bases are TGTGCCAGCAGCTTAGTAGGGGAGTCGGATACGCAGTATTTT. It is translated as CASSLVGESDTQYF.

The gene calls are TRBV29-1 and TRBJ1-5; D gene ambiguous. There are 13 residues in the CDR3. The germline CDR1 and CDR2 sequences are SQVTM and ANQGSEA. Trimming removed 3 bases at V and 4 bases at J, with 10 bases between. The CDR3, as DNA: TGCAGCGTTGATAGGGTATTGAATCAGCCCCAGCATTTT. This sequence encodes CSVDRVLNQPQHF.

V is TRBV6-6 and J is TRBJ1-2, with 7 bases aligning to TRBD1. The CDR3 is made up of 11 amino acids. CDR1 is MNHNY, CDR2 SVGAGI, per germline (reference sequence). J lost 10 bases, V lost 6 bases, and 5 bases had no gene match. This CDR3 is CASRTTGDYTF. The CDR3 coding sequence is TGTGCCAGCAGAACCACAGGGGACTACACCTTC.

The V call is TRBV27, the J call TRBJ2-2; tentatively, D is TRBD2 (6 bases). CDR1 is MNHEY and CDR2 is SMNVEV in the germline V gene (reference sequence). This CDR3 has 15 residues. Trimming removed 3 bases at V and 2 bases at J, with 10 bases between. The CDR3 reads CASSFGGSNTGELFF. CDR3 in DNA: TGTGCCAGCAGTTTCGGAGGGAGCAACACCGGGGAGCTGTTTTTT.

This clonotype was seen only a few times. The DNA for the CDR3 is TGCAGTGCTAGGTCCGTAGGGGGTTGGTCCTATGGCTACACCTTC. This codes for CSARSVGGWSYGYTF. The V call is TRBV20-1, the J call TRBJ1-2; possible D gene TRBD1, 6 bases. Germline V gives CDR1 DFQATT, CDR2 SNEGSKA (reference sequence). V lost 3 bases, J lost 4 bases, and 18 bases lay in between. The CDR3 is made up of 15 amino acids.

A few counts support this clonotype. This chain joins TRBV6-8 and TRBJ2-1, with 9 bases identical to TRBD2. CDR1 MNHGY and CDR2 SAAAGT come from the germline V gene. The CDR3 extends over 17 amino acids. The junction had 15 bases not matched to a gene; V was cut back by 6 bases and J by 6 bases. The CDR3 DNA reads TGTGCCAGCAGGACGACTAGCGGAACCACTGGCGGCAATGAGCAGTTCTTC. Protein product: CASRTTSGTTGGNEQFF.

The chain recombines TRBV7-9 with TRBJ2-3; 10 bases map to TRBD2. Looked up from germline, CDR1 is SEHNR and CDR2 is FQNEAQ (reference sequence). The CDR3 sequence is 12 residues long. CDR3 in amino acids: CASLAGADTQYF. The CDR3 nucleotides are TGTGCTAGCCTAGCGGGAGCAGATACGCAGTATTTT.

V gene TRBV4-1 combines with J gene TRBJ2-7, with 12 bases aligning to TRBD2. Trimming at V came to 1 base and at J to 7 bases, leaving 5 bases not matched to a gene. The germline gives CDR1 MGHRA, CDR2 YSYEKL. The CDR3 is 15 amino acids. The CDR3 DNA sequence: TGCGCCAGCAGCCAAGTAACTAGCGGGGGGCTTGAGCAGTACTTC. This sequence encodes CASSQVTSGGLEQYF.

J is TRBJ1-6 and V is TRBV6-1, with D uncertain. Between the trimmed V and J ends, which lost 0 bases and 12 bases, there was a span of 6 bases. Per the germline V gene, CDR1 is MNHNS and CDR2 is SASEGT. The CDR3 is 12 amino acids. The CDR3 loop reads CASSEANRPLHF. The CDR3 DNA is TGTGCCAGCAGTGAAGCCAACAGACCCCTCCACTTT.

Note on this clonotype: Relative to the germline gene, one junction end is altered; a read error may explain this. This chain uses TRBV25-1 with TRBJ2-5; D is perhaps TRBD2 (5 bases). CDR3 length: 15 residues. Germline CDR1 is MGHDK and CDR2 is SYGVNS. The CDR3 sequence: CASSAPGIHQGTQYF. The DNA of the CDR3 is TGTGCCAGCAGTGCCCCCGGGATTCACCAAGGGACCCAGTACTTC.

The rearrangement links TRBV20-1 to TRBJ2-1; D uncertain. Germline V gene sequence: CDR1 DFQATT, CDR2 SNEGSKA (reference sequence). The CDR3 extends over 12 amino acids. Between the trimmed V and J ends, which lost 6 bases and 5 bases, there was a span of 11 bases. CDR3 region: CSATDVDNEQFF. The DNA for the CDR3 is TGCAGTGCAACTGACGTAGACAATGAGCAGTTCTTC.

The V call is TRBV6-2 or TRBV6-3, the J call TRBJ2-5; 7 bases are a match to TRBD2. The J segment lost 12 bases and the V segment lost 6 bases, leaving 7 bases of the junction unmatched. This CDR3 spans 11 amino acids. Per the germline V gene, CDR1 is MNHEY and CDR2 is SVGEGT. CDR3 bases: TGTGCCAGCAGGGGGGGGAGTGAGGAGTACTTC. Residues: CASRGGSEEYF.

The chain links TRBV20-1 to TRBJ1-2; the match to TRBD1 covers 7 bases. This CDR3 has 13 residues. With 0 bases clipped from V and 4 bases from J, the junction kept 2 bases outside the gene matches. In germline, CDR1 is DFQATT, CDR2 SNEGSKA (reference sequence). CDR3 bases: TGCAGTGCTAGAGATCCAGGGGGCTATGGCTACACCTTC. Its translation: CSARDPGGYGYTF.

The rearrangement uses TRBV14 and TRBJ1-1; D unresolved. CDR1 is SGHDN, CDR2 FVKESK, per germline. Deletions cut 5 bases from V and 0 bases from J, with 13 bases between. This CDR3 region has 15 residues. Here the CDR3 DNA reads TGTGCCAGCAGCTCAAAGGCAGTAATGAACACTGAAGCTTTCTTT. It codes for CASSSKAVMNTEAFF.

This clonotype was counted only a few times. The chain couples TRBV4-1 to TRBJ1-2; D is undetermined. The germline CDR1 and CDR2 sequences are MGHRA and YSYEKL. The CDR3 sequence is 13 residues long. V was pared by 9 bases and J by 0 bases, with 11 bases between. The DNA of the CDR3 is TGCGCCAGTGGCAGCGGTCCTAACTATGGCTACACCTTC. It translates to CASGSGPNYGYTF.